This T cell receptor beta chain comes out of a study of T cell changes during pregnancy in multiple sclerosis. The table came from immunoSEQ multiplex PCR; TCRdb's copy has only in-frame clones and leaves some out. The top ten clones hold less than 0.65% of a sample with 50,000 or so clones, 94% of them seen once. The starting material was CD4+ T cells from peripheral blood mononuclear cells, obtained in the second trimester of pregnancy. The sequence came from a female donor with multiple sclerosis, enrolled in a pregnancy study.

As DNA, the CDR3 is TGTGCCAGCAGCCAAGGGAGATACACTGAAGCTTTCTTT. Its translation: CASSQGRYTEAFF. The chain uses TRBV5-4 and TRBJ1-1; unclear D gene. Germline V lookup: CDR1 SGHNT, CDR2 YYREEE (reference sequence). Trimming removed 4 bases at V and 3 bases at J, with 10 bases between. The CDR3 consists of 13 residues. Looking up the rest from reference TRBV5-4 and TRBJ1-1 gives the full variable domain: ETGVTQSPTHLIKTRGQQVTLRCSSQSGHNTVSWYQQALGQGPQFIFQYYREEENGRGNFPPRFSGLQFPNYSSELNVNALELDDSALYLCASSQGRYTEAFFGQGTRLTVV.